These 9 T cell receptor beta chains originate from one sample sequenced in a study of blood T cell repertoires in COVID-19. Assay: immunoSEQ multiplex PCR; the TCRdb copy retains only in-frame clones and omits some. The data contain approximately 240,000 clones, around 80% of them singletons. Sequencing was performed on peripheral blood. The receptors derive from a woman aged 40 to 55 with active or convalescent COVID-19.

The rearrangement uses TRBV3-1 (or the pseudogene TRBV3-2) and TRBJ1-6, with D unresolved. This CDR3 spans 15 amino acids. V lost 0 bases, J lost 4 bases, and 7 bases lay in between. Looked up from germline, CDR1 is LGHDT and CDR2 is YNNKEL (reference sequence). CDR3 protein: CASSQDPGYNSPLHF. CDR3 sequence (DNA): TGTGCCAGCAGCCAAGATCCGGGGTATAATTCACCCCTCCACTTT.

V gene TRBV6-4 combines with J gene TRBJ1-2; TRBD1 aligns across 11 bases. V dropped 4 bases and J dropped 4; count of bases not matched to a gene: 5. Per germline, CDR1 MRHNA and CDR2 SNTAGT. The CDR3 runs 15 residues. CDR3 DNA: TGTGCCAGCAGTGGTCGGACAGGGGGCCTCTATGGCTACACCTTC. It yields the protein CASSGRTGGLYGYTF.

This sequence joins TRBV2 and TRBJ2-4, with 9 bases aligning to TRBD1. J lost 0 bases, V lost 9 bases, and 3 bases had no gene match. The CDR3 contains 14 residues. Germline V CDR1 and CDR2: SNHLY, FYNNEI. CDR3 loop: CASWTGVAKNIQYF. DNA for the CDR3: TGTGCCAGTTGGACAGGGGTAGCCAAAAACATTCAGTACTTC.

V gene TRBV4-2 combines with J gene TRBJ2-5, with 9 bases lining up with TRBD2. The germline gives CDR1 LGHNA, CDR2 YNFKEQ. The CDR3 spans 15 residues. V dropped 1 base and J dropped 5; count of bases not matched to a gene: 5. The CDR3: CASSQASGVGETQYF. The CDR3 bases are TGTGCCAGCAGCCAAGCTAGCGGGGTTGGGGAGACCCAGTACTTC.

CDR3 sequence (DNA): TGTGCCAGCAGTGACTCTTATAGAGAGAACACCGGGGAGCTGTTTTTT. This encodes CASSDSYRENTGELFF. The rearrangement joins TRBV6-4 to TRBJ2-2; no firm D call. Germline lookup yields CDR1 MRHNA and CDR2 SNTAGT. This CDR3 contains 16 residues. V shed 0 bases and J shed 1 base, with 9 bases lying between them.

The gene calls are TRBV5-1 and TRBJ1-6; 7 bases fit TRBD1. After removal of 4 bases from V and 6 bases from J, the junction contained 4 bases not matched to a gene. Germline CDR1 SGHRS, CDR2 YFSETQ. The CDR3 length is 14 residues. CDR3 region: CASSTGQLNSPLHF. The DNA for the CDR3 is TGCGCCAGCAGCACGGGACAGCTTAATTCACCCCTCCACTTT.

The chain joins TRBV28 to TRBJ1-2; the D gene is possibly TRBD1 (6 bases). This CDR3 comprises 15 residues. Deletions cut 4 bases from V and 4 bases from J, with 16 bases between. Looked up from germline, CDR1 is MDHEN and CDR2 is SYDVKM. This CDR3 is CASSSAWGPSYGYTF. The DNA of the CDR3 is TGTGCCAGCAGTTCCGCGTGGGGGCCTTCCTATGGCTACACCTTC.

The chain joins TRBV5-6 to TRBJ1-1; D is unclear. The length of the CDR3 is 13 residues. Deletions cut 4 bases from V and 0 bases from J, with 7 bases between. Germline V gives CDR1 SGHDT, CDR2 YYEEEE. Here the CDR3 reads CASSGNMNTEAFF. The CDR3 coding sequence is TGTGCCAGCAGCGGTAACATGAACACTGAAGCTTTCTTT.

V is TRBV2 and J is TRBJ2-2; 8 nucleotides align to TRBD1. The CDR3 is 15 amino acids. Germline CDR1 is SNHLY and CDR2 is FYNNEI. With V trimmed by 6 bases and J by 5 bases, 8 bases remained unmatched. CDR3 nucleotides: TGTGCCAGCAGAGTTACAGGGGGTTTGACCGGGGAGCTGTTTTTT. This gives the protein CASRVTGGLTGELFF.